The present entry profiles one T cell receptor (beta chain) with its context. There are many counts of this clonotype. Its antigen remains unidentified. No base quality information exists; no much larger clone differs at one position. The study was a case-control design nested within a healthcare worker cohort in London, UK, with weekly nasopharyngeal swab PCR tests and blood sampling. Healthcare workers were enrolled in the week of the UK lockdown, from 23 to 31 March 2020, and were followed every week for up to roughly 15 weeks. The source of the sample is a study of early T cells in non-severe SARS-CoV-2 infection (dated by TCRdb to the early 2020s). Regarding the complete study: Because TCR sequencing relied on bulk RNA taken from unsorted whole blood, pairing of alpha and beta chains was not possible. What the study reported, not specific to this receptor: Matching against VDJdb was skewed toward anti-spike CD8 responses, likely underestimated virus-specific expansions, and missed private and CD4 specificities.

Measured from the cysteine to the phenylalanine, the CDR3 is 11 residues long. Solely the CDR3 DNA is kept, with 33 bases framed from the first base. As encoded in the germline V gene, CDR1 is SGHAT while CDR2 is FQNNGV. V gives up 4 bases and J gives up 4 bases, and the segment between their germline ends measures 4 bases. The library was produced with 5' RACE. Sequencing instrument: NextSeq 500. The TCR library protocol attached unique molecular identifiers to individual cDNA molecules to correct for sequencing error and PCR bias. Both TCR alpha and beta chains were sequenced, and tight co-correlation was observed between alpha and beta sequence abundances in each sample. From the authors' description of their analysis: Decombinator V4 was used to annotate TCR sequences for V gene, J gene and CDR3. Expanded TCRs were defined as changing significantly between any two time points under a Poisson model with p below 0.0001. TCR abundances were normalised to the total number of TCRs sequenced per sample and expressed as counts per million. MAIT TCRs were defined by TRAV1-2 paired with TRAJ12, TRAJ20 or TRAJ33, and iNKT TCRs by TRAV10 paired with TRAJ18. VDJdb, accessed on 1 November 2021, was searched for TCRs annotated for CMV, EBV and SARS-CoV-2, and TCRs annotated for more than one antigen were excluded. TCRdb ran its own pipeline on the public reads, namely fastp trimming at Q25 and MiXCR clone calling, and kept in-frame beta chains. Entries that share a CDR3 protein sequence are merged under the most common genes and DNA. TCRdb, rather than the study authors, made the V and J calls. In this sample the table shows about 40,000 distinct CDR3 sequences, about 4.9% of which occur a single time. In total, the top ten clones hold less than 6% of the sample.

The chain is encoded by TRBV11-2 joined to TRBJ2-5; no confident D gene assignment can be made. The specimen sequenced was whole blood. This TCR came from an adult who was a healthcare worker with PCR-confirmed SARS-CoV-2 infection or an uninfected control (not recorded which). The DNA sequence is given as TGTGCCAGCAGCTCCCGAGAGACCCAGTACTTC. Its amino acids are CASSSRETQYF.